This is a list of T cell receptor beta chains from one sample in a study of blood T cell repertoires in COVID-19. TCRdb's copy holds only in-frame clones and misses some; the assay was immunoSEQ multiplex PCR. The sample includes some 320,000 clones, 85% to 95% seen only once; the top ten take roughly 3.9%. Sequenced material: PBMCs or T cells enriched from blood (not recorded which). Every receptor here comes from a woman aged 30 to 39 who had been exposed to COVID-19. Both conserved end residues are part of each CDR3. The D gene is left open where the match is weak. Some rows have no size entry. The others give once, few or many, or a class for an expanded clone.

D gene: .; clone size: .; J gene: TRBJ2-7; V gene: TRBV2; CDR3 DNA: TGTGCCAGCAGTGAACAGGGGTTCGCCGACGAGCAGTACTTC; CDR3 protein: CASSEQGFADEQYF
D gene: TRBD2; clone size: .; J gene: TRBJ2-2; V gene: TRBV23-1; CDR3 DNA: TGCGCCAGCAGTCAGTCTAGCGGGGGGGCCGATTTGGACACCGGGGAGCTGTTTTTT; CDR3 protein: CASSQSSGGADLDTGELFF
D gene: .; clone size: .; J gene: TRBJ2-2; V gene: TRBV11-3; CDR3 DNA: TGTGCCAGCAGCGAGCCAGGGTTCGGGGAGCTGTTTTTT; CDR3 protein: CASSEPGFGELFF
D gene: TRBD1; clone size: .; J gene: TRBJ1-5; V gene: TRBV12-3/TRBV12-4; CDR3 DNA: TGTGCCAGCAGCCTCTCAGGGGGTCAGCCCCAGCATTTT; CDR3 protein: CASSLSGGQPQHF
D gene: TRBD2; clone size: once; J gene: TRBJ2-7; V gene: TRBV6-5; CDR3 DNA: TGTGCCAGCACCTCATCGGGGGGCGAGCAGTACTTC; CDR3 protein: CASTSSGGEQYF
D gene: TRBD1; clone size: .; J gene: TRBJ2-2; V gene: TRBV9; CDR3 DNA: TGTGCCAGCAGCCCAAGGACAGGGGGGACCGGGGAGCTGTTTTTT; CDR3 protein: CASSPRTGGTGELFF
D gene: .; clone size: .; J gene: TRBJ1-1; V gene: TRBV6-4; CDR3 DNA: TGTGCCAGCACCGACGGGACTGAAGCTTTCTTT; CDR3 protein: CASTDGTEAFF
D gene: .; clone size: .; J gene: TRBJ1-2; V gene: TRBV19; CDR3 DNA: TGTGCCAGTAGCACCGGCTGGGGCAGGGGCGTTAACTATGGCTACACCTTC; CDR3 protein: CASSTGWGRGVNYGYTF
D gene: .; clone size: .; J gene: TRBJ2-3; V gene: TRBV24-1; CDR3 DNA: TGTGCCACCAGTGACTTTGGACTGCAGTATTTT; CDR3 protein: CATSDFGLQYF
D gene: .; clone size: .; J gene: TRBJ1-2; V gene: TRBV14; CDR3 DNA: TGTGCCAGCAGCGTTTTCAGGGGTCACCGCTACACCTTC; CDR3 protein: CASSVFRGHRYTF
D gene: .; clone size: .; J gene: TRBJ1-4; V gene: TRBV5-1; CDR3 DNA: TGCGCCAGCAGCGACACAGGGATTAATGAAAAACTGTTTTTT; CDR3 protein: CASSDTGINEKLFF
D gene: .; clone size: once; J gene: TRBJ1-3; V gene: TRBV15; CDR3 DNA: TGTGCCACCAGCAGAGATAGGACTGCTGGAAACACCATATATTTT; CDR3 protein: CATSRDRTAGNTIYF
D gene: .; clone size: .; J gene: TRBJ2-1; V gene: TRBV9; CDR3 DNA: TGTGCCAGCAGCCCACGGGTCTCCTACAATGAGCAGTTCTTC; CDR3 protein: CASSPRVSYNEQFF
D gene: TRBD1; clone size: .; J gene: TRBJ2-7; V gene: TRBV19; CDR3 DNA: TGTGCCAGTAGCATCCAGGGGGCTGTCGACGAGCAGTACTTC; CDR3 protein: CASSIQGAVDEQYF
D gene: .; clone size: .; J gene: TRBJ1-2; V gene: TRBV11-2; CDR3 DNA: TGTGCCAGCAGCTCCCAGGTCACTGGGAGACGGTATGGCTACACCTTC; CDR3 protein: CASSSQVTGRRYGYTF
D gene: TRBD1; clone size: .; J gene: TRBJ2-2; V gene: TRBV9; CDR3 DNA: TGTGCCAGCAGCGTGTCAGGGACAGGGGTTACCGGGGAGCTGTTTTTT; CDR3 protein: CASSVSGTGVTGELFF
D gene: TRBD1; clone size: once; J gene: TRBJ1-1; V gene: TRBV6-4; CDR3 DNA: TGTGCCAGCAGTATTACAGGGGGCGCATCTGAAGCTTTCTTT; CDR3 protein: CASSITGGASEAFF
D gene: .; clone size: .; J gene: TRBJ2-2; V gene: TRBV12-3/TRBV12-4; CDR3 DNA: TGTGCCAGCAGTCTCAACACCGGGGAGCTGTTTTTT; CDR3 protein: CASSLNTGELFF
D gene: .; clone size: .; J gene: TRBJ1-1; V gene: TRBV7-7; CDR3 DNA: TGTGCCAGCAGCTCGGACAGAAACACTGAAGCTTTCTTT; CDR3 protein: CASSSDRNTEAFF
D gene: TRBD1; clone size: once; J gene: TRBJ2-1; V gene: TRBV7-2; CDR3 DNA: TGTGCCAGCAGCTTAACAGGGGGAGCAAAGGAGCAGTTCTTC; CDR3 protein: CASSLTGGAKEQFF
D gene: .; clone size: .; J gene: TRBJ2-1; V gene: TRBV7-9; CDR3 DNA: TGTGCCAGCAGCCGAGGGACAAAACAAGAGCAGTTCTTC; CDR3 protein: CASSRGTKQEQFF
D gene: TRBD1; clone size: .; J gene: TRBJ1-1; V gene: TRBV7-9; CDR3 DNA: TGTGCCAGCTCAGGGGGTGTTCGCACTGAAGCTTTCTTT; CDR3 protein: CASSGGVRTEAFF
D gene: .; clone size: few; J gene: TRBJ1-1; V gene: TRBV5-1; CDR3 DNA: TGCGCCAGCAGCAGCCGGGACACATTAGAAGCTTTCTTT; CDR3 protein: CASSSRDTLEAFF
D gene: .; clone size: .; J gene: TRBJ2-7; V gene: TRBV7-9; CDR3 DNA: TGTGCCAGCAGCTCCTCGACACCCACGGACAGCGCCTACGAGCAGTACTTC; CDR3 protein: CASSSSTPTDSAYEQYF
D gene: .; clone size: .; J gene: TRBJ1-2; V gene: TRBV4-1; CDR3 DNA: TGCGCCAGCAGCCAAGGACCCTTCACACGGCGGAACTATGGCTACACCTTC; CDR3 protein: CASSQGPFTRRNYGYTF
D gene: .; clone size: .; J gene: TRBJ2-1; V gene: TRBV9; CDR3 DNA: TGTGCCAGCAGCGTAGAACGGGGGGCACGGGATGAGCAGTTCTTC; CDR3 protein: CASSVERGARDEQFF
D gene: .; clone size: .; J gene: TRBJ1-2; V gene: TRBV19; CDR3 DNA: TGTGCCAGTAGTATAGCAGGTGGCTACACCTTC; CDR3 protein: CASSIAGGYTF
D gene: TRBD1; clone size: .; J gene: TRBJ1-2; V gene: TRBV6-5; CDR3 DNA: TGTGCCAGCAGTTACTCATCCAGGGGGCAATTTGGCTACACCTTC; CDR3 protein: CASSYSSRGQFGYTF
D gene: .; clone size: once; J gene: TRBJ2-7; V gene: TRBV27; CDR3 DNA: TGTGCCAGCAGTTTTAGGGCGGCGGGGTACGAGCAGTACTTC; CDR3 protein: CASSFRAAGYEQYF
D gene: TRBD1; clone size: .; J gene: TRBJ1-2; V gene: TRBV6-5; CDR3 DNA: TGTGCCAGCAGTTACTTCGGGACAGGGGTCTCTGGCTACACCTTC; CDR3 protein: CASSYFGTGVSGYTF
D gene: .; clone size: .; J gene: TRBJ2-2; V gene: TRBV27; CDR3 DNA: TGTGCCAGCAGCACCTGGGGGGACACCGGGGAGCTGTTTTTT; CDR3 protein: CASSTWGDTGELFF
D gene: .; clone size: .; J gene: TRBJ2-7; V gene: TRBV4-1; CDR3 DNA: TGCGCCAGCAGTTTAAGGGACACTACCTACGAGCAGTACTTC; CDR3 protein: CASSLRDTTYEQYF
D gene: TRBD1; clone size: .; J gene: TRBJ2-3; V gene: TRBV5-1; CDR3 DNA: TGCGCCAGCAGCTTGGTGAACAGGGGGTACACAGATACGCAGTATTTT; CDR3 protein: CASSLVNRGYTDTQYF
D gene: .; clone size: once; J gene: TRBJ1-2; V gene: TRBV7-9; CDR3 DNA: TGTGCCAGCAGCTTAAACCACAGGGCTAACTATGGCTACACCTTC; CDR3 protein: CASSLNHRANYGYTF
D gene: TRBD1; clone size: once; J gene: TRBJ2-7; V gene: TRBV19; CDR3 DNA: TGTGCCAGTAGTGGACAGGGCAGCTCCTACGAGCAGTACTTC; CDR3 protein: CASSGQGSSYEQYF
D gene: .; clone size: once; J gene: TRBJ1-6; V gene: TRBV5-1; CDR3 DNA: TGCGCCAGCAGCTTACGACAGGAAGAACCCCTCCACTTT; CDR3 protein: CASSLRQEEPLHF